This TCR beta chain is drawn from a study of PD-1 blockade in mismatch repair-deficient tumors. Whole-study context: Enrolled 2013-2016, patients had progressing, pretreated mismatch repair-deficient cancers of 12 to 13 types. Notes on the study in general: Tumor-resident clones, often undetectable pretreatment in blood, expanded then contracted after pembrolizumab.

Clones were sequenced by immunoSEQ multiplex PCR, and TCRdb holds only the in-frame ones, with some missing. The table includes 75,000 to 80,000 clones, roughly 80% detected once. V was clipped by 0 bases and J by 3 bases, with 7 bases between them. This CDR3 comprises 14 residues. Germline assignment: CDR1 SGHDT and CDR2 YYEEEE. Note on this clone: Its cognate antigen is unknown.

All patients were mismatch repair deficient, assessed by either PCR or immunohistochemistry. This TCR was sampled from an adult with mismatch repair-deficient cancer. The V call is TRBV5-6, the J call TRBJ2-1; no reliable D call. The sample consisted of peripheral blood, taken 44 weeks after starting pembrolizumab. The CDR3 nucleotides read TGTGCCAGCAGCTTGGGTCTTAACTACAATGAGCAGTTCTTC. Translated, it gives CASSLGLNYNEQFF.